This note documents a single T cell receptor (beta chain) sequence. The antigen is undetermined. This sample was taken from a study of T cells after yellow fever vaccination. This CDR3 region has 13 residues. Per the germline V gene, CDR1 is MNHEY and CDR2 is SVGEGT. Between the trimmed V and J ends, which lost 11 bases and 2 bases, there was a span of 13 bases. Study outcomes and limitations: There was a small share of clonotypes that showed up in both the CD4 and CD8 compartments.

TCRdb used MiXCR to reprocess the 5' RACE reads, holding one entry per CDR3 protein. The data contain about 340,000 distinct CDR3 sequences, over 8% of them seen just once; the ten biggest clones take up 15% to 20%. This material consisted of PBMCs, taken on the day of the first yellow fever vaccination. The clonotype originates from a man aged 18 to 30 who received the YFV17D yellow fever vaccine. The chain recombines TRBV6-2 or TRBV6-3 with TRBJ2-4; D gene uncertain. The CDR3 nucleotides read TGTGCCGTGGTGGATCTCACCAAAAACATTCAGTACTTC. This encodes CAVVDLTKNIQYF.